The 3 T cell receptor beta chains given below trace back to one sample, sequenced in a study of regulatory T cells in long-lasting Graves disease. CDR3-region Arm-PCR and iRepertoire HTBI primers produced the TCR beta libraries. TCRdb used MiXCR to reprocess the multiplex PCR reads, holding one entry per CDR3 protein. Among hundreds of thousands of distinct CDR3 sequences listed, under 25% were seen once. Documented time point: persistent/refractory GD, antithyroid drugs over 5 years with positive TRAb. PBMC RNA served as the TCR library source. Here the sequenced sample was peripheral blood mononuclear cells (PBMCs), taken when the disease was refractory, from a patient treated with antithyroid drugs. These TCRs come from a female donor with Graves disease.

The CDR3 DNA reads TGTGCCAGCAGTTCAGGGCTACCCACCGGGGAGCTGTTTTTT. Translated, it gives CASSSGLPTGELFF. V is TRBV12-3 or TRBV12-4 and J is TRBJ2-2; a possible D gene is TRBD1 (5 bases). CDR3 length: 14 residues. V was pared by 4 bases and J by 4 bases, with 10 bases between.

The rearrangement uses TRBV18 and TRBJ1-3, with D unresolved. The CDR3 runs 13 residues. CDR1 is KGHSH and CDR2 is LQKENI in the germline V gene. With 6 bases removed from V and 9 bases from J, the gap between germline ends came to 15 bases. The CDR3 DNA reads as TGTGCCAGCTCCAGAGGCATCGAGGGCACCATATATTTT. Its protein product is CASSRGIEGTIYF.

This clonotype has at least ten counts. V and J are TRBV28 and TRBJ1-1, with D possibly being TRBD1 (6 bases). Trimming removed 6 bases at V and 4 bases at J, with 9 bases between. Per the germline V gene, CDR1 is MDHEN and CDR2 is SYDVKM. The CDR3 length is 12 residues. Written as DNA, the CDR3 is TGTGCCAGCAGAACAGGGTTCACTGAAGCTTTCTTT. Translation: CASRTGFTEAFF.